These 2 T cell receptor beta chains were sequenced from one sample in a study of blood T cell repertoires in COVID-19. The data were produced by immunoSEQ multiplex PCR, yet TCRdb's version contains in-frame clones alone and is incomplete. The sample lists about 68,000 clones, approximately 88% seen once, with around 8% in the top ten. The source material was peripheral blood. The receptors were gathered from a man in his fifties or sixties with active COVID-19.

The table lists this clone with a count of one. V is TRBV28 and J is TRBJ2-2, with D perhaps TRBD2 (5 bases). Germline V gene data show CDR1 as MDHEN and CDR2 as SYDVKM. The CDR3 spans 14 residues. Trimming pared 8 bases from V and 4 bases from J, leaving 14 bases between. CDR3 nucleotide sequence: TGTGCCAGCGGGAGATCGGGAACCACCGGGGAGCTGTTTTTT. Protein product: CASGRSGTTGELFF.

The count of this clone is one. This sequence joins TRBV27 and TRBJ1-4; D not resolved. Germline CDR1 reads MNHEY; CDR2 reads SMNVEV (reference sequence). CDR3 length equals 16 residues. V was trimmed by 6 bases and J by 0 bases, leaving 14 bases between them. CDR3 in amino acids: CASRTAAGATNEKLFF. The CDR3 DNA follows: TGTGCCAGCAGGACCGCCGCAGGCGCAACTAATGAAAAACTGTTTTTT.